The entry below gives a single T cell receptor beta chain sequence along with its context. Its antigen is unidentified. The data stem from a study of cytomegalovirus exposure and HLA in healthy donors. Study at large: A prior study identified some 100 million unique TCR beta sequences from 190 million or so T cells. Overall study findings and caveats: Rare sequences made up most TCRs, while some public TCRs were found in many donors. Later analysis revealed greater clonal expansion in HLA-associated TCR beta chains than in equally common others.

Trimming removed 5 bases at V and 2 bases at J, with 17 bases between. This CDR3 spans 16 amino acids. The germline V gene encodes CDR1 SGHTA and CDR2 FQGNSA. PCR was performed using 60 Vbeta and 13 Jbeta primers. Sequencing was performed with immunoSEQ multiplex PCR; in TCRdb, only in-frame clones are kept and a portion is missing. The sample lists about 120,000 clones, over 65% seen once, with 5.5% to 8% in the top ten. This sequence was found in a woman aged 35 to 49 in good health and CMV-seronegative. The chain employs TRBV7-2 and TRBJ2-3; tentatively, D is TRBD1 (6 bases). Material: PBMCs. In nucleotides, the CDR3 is TGTGCCAGCAGCCTTATTAACAGGGAATTCACAGATACGCAGTATTTT. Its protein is CASSLINREFTDTQYF.